The 28 T cell receptor beta chains reported below all come from one sample, sequenced in a study of blood T cells in healthy people across ages (dated by TCRdb to between 2015 and 2016). Library preparation used 5' RACE. Instrument used: Illumina HiSeq 2500. A second PCR of roughly 6 to 12 cycles was performed with a sample-barcoded 5' primer and a J-beta primer mix. In TCRdb, the public reads were trimmed at Q25 with fastp and aligned with MiXCR, with productive beta chains retained. Duplicate CDR3 protein sequences are folded into a single record with the most common DNA and genes. This sample gives 650,000 to 1,000,000 distinct CDR3 sequences in total; under 40% of them show up just once. The ten biggest clones cover 13% of the sample. Material: blood. The receptor source for this set is a man younger than 35 in good health.

This clonotype has more than one count but fewer than ten. The CDR3 DNA reads TGCGCCAGCAGCCAAGATCCGATGGTTAGCGGAGCCGGCATTCGGACCAATGAGCAGTTCTTC. Encoded protein: CASSQDPMVSGAGIRTNEQFF. This chain joins TRBV4-3 and TRBJ2-1; tentative D call: TRBD2 (6 bases). Trimming took 0 bases from V and 6 from J, leaving 30 bases between them. CDR1 LGHNA and CDR2 YSLEER come from the germline V gene. The CDR3 spans 21 residues.

The V gene is TRBV4-3, the J gene TRBJ2-3; D possibly corresponds to TRBD2 (7 bases). The V gene's germline CDR1 is LGHNA and CDR2 YSLEER. Between the trimmed V and J ends, which lost 1 base and 5 bases, there was a span of 16 bases. The CDR3 consists of 16 residues. The CDR3 nucleotides are TGCGCCAGCAGCCAAGTGGTGGGGGGGGCCAGAGATACGCAGTATTTT. Translating gives CASSQVVGGARDTQYF.

The rearrangement uses TRBV4-2 and TRBJ1-6; D is perhaps TRBD1 (5 bases). Trimming removed 3 bases from V and 7 bases from J, with 13 bases in between. This CDR3 region has 15 residues. CDR1 and CDR2 from the germline V gene are LGHNA and YNFKEQ. In nucleotides, the CDR3 is TGTGCCAGCAGCCAGGGGGGGGATTGGAATTCACCCCTCCACTTT. Its translation is CASSQGGDWNSPLHF.

The rearrangement uses TRBV7-2 and TRBJ1-3; D unclear. Germline V CDR1 and CDR2: SGHTA, FQGNSA. V lost 2 bases to trimming and J lost 4 bases, with 9 bases between them. The CDR3 covers 14 residues. CDR3 amino acids: CASSLWGTGNTIYF. As DNA, the CDR3 is TGTGCCAGCAGCTTATGGGGTACAGGAAACACCATATATTTT.

This clonotype was counted a few times. This chain joins TRBV6-2 or TRBV6-3 and TRBJ2-3; TRBD2 matches at 8 bases. The CDR3 sequence is 15 residues long. The V gene's germline CDR1 is MNHEY and CDR2 SVGEGT. Germline trimming cut 5 bases from V and 2 bases from J; bases unmatched to any gene: 6. The CDR3 spells CASSQAGENTDTQYF. The CDR3 coding sequence is TGTGCCAGCAGTCAAGCGGGGGAGAACACAGATACGCAGTATTTT.

This chain uses TRBV4-3 with TRBJ2-5; TRBD2 agrees at 9 bases. The CDR3 is 17 amino acids. Trimming cost V 0 bases and J 11 bases; bases outside gene matches: 16. Germline V gives CDR1 LGHNA, CDR2 YSLEER. DNA of the CDR3: TGCGCCAGCAGCCAAGAGACTAGCGGTACCTTGCGGGGTGAGCAGTACTTC. Amino acids: CASSQETSGTLRGEQYF.

Concerning this clonotype: Relative to the germline gene, one junction end is altered; a read error may explain this. The rearrangement links TRBV28 to TRBJ1-6, with D hard to call. The CDR3 has 12 amino acids. Germline CDR1 reads MDHEN; CDR2 reads SYDVKM. This CDR3 reads CAGSNTDSPLHF. The CDR3 coding sequence is TGTGCCGGCAGCAACACCGATTCACCCCTCCACTTT.

In regard to this clonotype: With a much larger clone just one base away, this may be a read error. The chain joins TRBV7-2 to TRBJ2-5; a possible D gene is TRBD2 (5 bases). V was pared by 2 bases and J by 13 bases, with 20 bases between. The CDR3 consists of 14 residues. Germline loops: CDR1 SGHTA, CDR2 FQGNSA. CDR3 loop: CASSLSIFLGEPYF. The DNA of the CDR3 is TGTGCCAGCAGCTTAAGTATATTTCTCGGGGAGCCGTACTTC.

The chain joins TRBV10-3 to TRBJ2-5, with D tentatively TRBD1 or TRBD2 (6 bases each). With 8 bases removed from V and 0 bases from J, the gap between germline ends came to 10 bases. The germline V gene encodes CDR1 ENHRY and CDR2 SYGVKD. The CDR3 has 13 amino acids. The chain's CDR3 is CAIGGTHQETQYF. CDR3 DNA sequence: TGTGCCATCGGCGGGACACACCAAGAGACCCAGTACTTC.

This clonotype was observed a single time. A clone one base away is much larger, so this may be a read error. This sequence joins TRBV10-3 and TRBJ2-5; possible D gene TRBD1, 6 bases. Trimming took off 4 bases at V and 11 bases at J, with 23 bases between the two ends. The V gene's germline CDR1 is ENHRY and CDR2 SYGVKD. This CDR3 comprises 15 residues. In DNA form, the CDR3 reads TGTGCCATCAGTGGTTCTTGGGACAAATACAATGAGCAGTACTTC. It encodes CAISGSWDKYNEQYF.

V is TRBV5-6 and J is TRBJ2-1, with a weak D call TRBD1 (7 bases). V lost 4 bases and J lost 0, with 11 bases in between. Germline lookup yields CDR1 SGHDT and CDR2 YYEEEE. CDR3 length: 15 residues. This CDR3 is CASSGGGRSYNEQFF. The CDR3 region has the DNA TGTGCCAGCAGCGGAGGGGGCCGCTCCTACAATGAGCAGTTCTTC.

This rearrangement joins TRBV20-1 to TRBJ2-1; TRBD1 is a possible D gene (5 bases). Per germline, CDR1 DFQATT and CDR2 SNEGSKA (reference sequence). V was trimmed by 3 bases and J by 10 bases, leaving 19 bases between them. This CDR3 contains 14 residues. For the CDR3, the DNA is TGCAGTGCTAGGAACGTAGCAGGGTCCTACGAGCAGTTCTTC. Translated, it gives CSARNVAGSYEQFF.

This clonotype has only one observation. The chain uses TRBV6-1 and TRBJ2-7; D is possibly TRBD1 (6 bases). This CDR3 is built from 12 residues. Germline-derived CDR1 and CDR2 are MNHNS and SASEGT. Trimming cost V 6 bases and J 5 bases, with 11 bases left between them. The CDR3 region has the DNA TGTGCCAGCAGACAGGGTACGGACGAGCAGTACTTC. The encoded protein is CASRQGTDEQYF.

This clonotype occurred a few times. The chain recombines TRBV20-1 with TRBJ1-6, with a weak D call TRBD1 (6 bases). CDR3 length: 15 amino acids. Trimming left V 3 bases short and J 0 bases short, with 9 bases between. CDR1 is DFQATT and CDR2 is SNEGSKA in the germline V gene (reference sequence). The DNA of the CDR3 is TGCAGTGCTAGCGGGGGGCACTCCTATAATTCACCCCTCCACTTT. This sequence encodes CSASGGHSYNSPLHF.

V and J are TRBV2 and TRBJ2-1, with D unclear. Germline CDR1 and CDR2: SNHLY and FYNNEI. Trimming left V 4 bases short and J 11 bases short, with 6 bases between. The CDR3 is made up of 10 amino acids. This CDR3 is CASSVGKQFF. DNA of the CDR3: TGTGCCAGCAGTGTAGGGAAGCAGTTCTTC.

Regarding this clonotype: A junction boundary mismatches the germline segment, possibly from a read error. The chain joins TRBV20-1 to TRBJ2-5; possible D gene TRBD2, 8 bases. Germline V gene data show CDR1 as DFQATT and CDR2 as SNEGSKA (reference sequence). The CDR3 contains 13 residues. In DNA form, the CDR3 reads TGCAGTGCTCGTAGCGGGACAGACGAGACTCAGTACTTC. Amino acid sequence: CSARSGTDETQYF.

The chain is built from TRBV5-5 and TRBJ1-4; possibly TRBD1 for D (6 bases). Germline loops: CDR1 SGHKS, CDR2 YYEKEE (reference sequence). The V and J ends lost 5 bases and 7 bases respectively, with 12 bases between them. The CDR3 runs to 13 residues. CDR3 coding DNA: TGTGCCAGCAGTTCCACAGGGAGTGAAAAACTGTTTTTT. Its protein product is CASSSTGSEKLFF.

The V call is TRBV4-1, the J call TRBJ1-2; D unresolved. The V gene lost 3 bases and the J gene lost 8 bases, with 13 bases spanning the gap. The CDR3 runs 13 residues. CDR1 is MGHRA, CDR2 YSYEKL, per germline. Here the CDR3 reads CASSQGSGGGYTF. In DNA form, the CDR3 reads TGCGCCAGCAGCCAGGGGAGCGGCGGCGGCTACACCTTC.

This clonotype was observed a handful of times. V and J are TRBV5-1 and TRBJ1-1; TRBD1 matches 9 bases. CDR3 length: 15 amino acids. Germline CDR1 is SGHRS and CDR2 is YFSETQ. Trimming at V came to 4 bases and at J to 0 bases, leaving 4 bases not matched to a gene. CDR3 sequence reads: CASSNGQGMNTEAFF. In nucleotides, the CDR3 is TGCGCCAGCAGCAACGGACAGGGGATGAACACTGAAGCTTTCTTT.

In its sample, this clonotype was seen a few times. The CDR3, as DNA: TGCGCCAGCAGCCTCACAGGGGAATATAACTATGGCTACACCTTC. This codes for CASSLTGEYNYGYTF. The V gene is TRBV5-1, the J gene TRBJ1-2; 7 bases fit TRBD1. CDR3 length: 15 residues. Germline loops: CDR1 SGHRS, CDR2 YFSETQ. The V gene end was trimmed by 4 bases and the J gene end by 1 base; junction bases not matched to a gene: 7.

The chain carries TRBV20-1 and TRBJ1-1; D is ambiguous. This CDR3 is built from 11 residues. Trimming shortened V by 7 bases and J by 4 bases, and 10 bases separated the two germline ends. Germline V CDR1 and CDR2: DFQATT, SNEGSKA (reference sequence). This chain's CDR3 is CSVRLGTEAFF. CDR3 nucleotides: TGCAGTGTCCGTTTGGGCACTGAAGCTTTCTTT.

The rearrangement joins TRBV10-3 to TRBJ1-6; tentatively, D is TRBD1 (5 bases). The V gene lost 2 bases and the J gene lost 7 bases, with 18 bases spanning the gap. Germline V CDR1 and CDR2: ENHRY, SYGVKD. CDR3 length: 17 residues. The chain's CDR3 is CAISERRWAGRNSPLHF. The CDR3 coding sequence is TGTGCCATCAGTGAGAGGCGCTGGGCAGGGCGAAATTCACCCCTCCACTTT.

The chain is built from TRBV7-9 and TRBJ2-2, with D possibly matching TRBD2 (6 bases). Germline lookup yields CDR1 SEHNR and CDR2 FQNEAQ (reference sequence). V was pared by 5 bases and J by 1 base, with 20 bases between. The CDR3 has 18 amino acids. The CDR3 region is CASSGRGFGPENTGELFF. CDR3 DNA sequence: TGTGCCAGCAGCGGACGGGGGTTTGGGCCGGAGAACACCGGGGAGCTGTTTTTT.

Comment on this clonotype: Just one base apart from a much larger clone, this may be a read error. The chain carries TRBV4-1 and TRBJ1-5, with D unresolved. Per germline, CDR1 MGHRA and CDR2 YSYEKL. The CDR3 totals 18 residues. CDR3 in amino acids: CAGSLLARLGKGNQPQHF. In DNA form, the CDR3 reads TGCGCCGGCAGCCTCCTTGCCCGACTCGGCAAGGGCAATCAGCCCCAGCATTTT.

The chain joins TRBV7-2 to TRBJ2-4; the D gene is possibly TRBD2 (6 bases). CDR3 length equals 20 residues. The V end lost 5 bases, the J end lost 0 bases, and 26 bases lay between the germline ends. Germline lookup yields CDR1 SGHTA and CDR2 FQGNSA. The CDR3 sequence is CASSTYGGRGVGIAKNIQYF. The DNA of the CDR3 is TGTGCCAGCAGCACCTATGGAGGGCGTGGTGTAGGGATAGCCAAAAACATTCAGTACTTC.

The chain carries TRBV6-5 and TRBJ2-3, with D unresolved. The CDR3 runs 14 residues. V lost 4 bases and J lost 2, with 10 bases in between. CDR1 MNHEY and CDR2 SVGAGI come from the germline V gene. CDR3 sequence reads: CASSWRTPTDTQYF. The CDR3 DNA follows: TGTGCCAGCAGTTGGCGGACCCCCACAGATACGCAGTATTTT.

This clonotype appeared many times. V usage is TRBV7-2 and J usage is TRBJ2-1; D remains unclear. The CDR3 is 13 amino acids. Germline-derived CDR1 and CDR2 are SGHTA and FQGNSA. V shed 5 bases and J shed 5 bases, with 10 bases lying between them. For the CDR3, the DNA is TGTGCCAGCAGCAGGAGTGTTCACAATGAGCAGTTCTTC. Translating gives CASSRSVHNEQFF. Full variable domain (outside the CDR3, taken from reference TRBV7-2 and TRBJ2-1): GAGVSQSPSNKVTEKGKDVELRCDPISGHTALYWYRQSLGQGLEFLIYFQGNSAPDKSGLPSDRFSAERTGGSVSTLTIQRTQQEDSAVYLCASSRSVHNEQFFGPGTRLTVL.

The chain is built from TRBV12-3 or TRBV12-4 and TRBJ2-7; 10 bases are a match to TRBD1. The CDR3 has 15 residues. With V trimmed by 5 bases and J by 4 bases, 8 bases remained unmatched. DNA of the CDR3: TGTGCCAGCAGTCAGGCCGGGACAGGGGATTACGAGCAGTACTTC. It specifies CASSQAGTGDYEQYF.